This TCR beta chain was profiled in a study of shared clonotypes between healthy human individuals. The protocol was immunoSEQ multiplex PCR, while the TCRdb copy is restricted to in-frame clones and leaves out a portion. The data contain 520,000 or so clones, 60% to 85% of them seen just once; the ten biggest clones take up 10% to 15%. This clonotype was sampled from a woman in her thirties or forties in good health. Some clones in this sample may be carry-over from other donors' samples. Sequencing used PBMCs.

CDR3 region: CASSNSGGDLEQYF. The CDR3, as DNA: TGTGCCAGCAGCAATAGCGGGGGGGACCTAGAGCAGTACTTC. V usage is TRBV7-9 and J usage is TRBJ2-7; 11 nucleotides align to TRBD2. This CDR3 contains 14 residues. Looked up from germline, CDR1 is SEHNR and CDR2 is FQNEAQ (reference sequence). V shed 5 bases, J shed 7 bases, and the junction held 7 bases outside the gene matches.